This is a list of T cell receptor beta chains from one sample in a study of T cells expressing NK-cell markers. TCRdb derives one entry per CDR3 protein from the 5' RACE reads, leaving out DNA. The sample's table shows hundreds of thousands of distinct CDR3 sequences. Sequencing was carried out using blood T cells: a sorted CD56 or NKG2C T cell subset, CD4+ or CD8+ T cells, or bulk PBMC T cells (not recorded which). The receptors stem from a man aged 18-70 years in good health. The CDR3 runs from the conserved cysteine through the conserved F or W.

V gene	J gene	CDR3 protein
TRBV6-5	TRBJ1-2	CASSYLGSGFYGYTF
TRBV19	TRBJ1-4	CASNPSQGVREKLFF
TRBV6-1	TRBJ2-2	CASSRTGNTGELFF
TRBV5-6	TRBJ2-4	CASSRRDSLPWEIAKNIQYF
TRBV15	TRBJ2-2	CATSKGATGELFF
TRBV5-1	TRBJ1-1	CASSFRAVGVSEAFF
TRBV5-1	TRBJ2-3	CASSWGERGSTDTQYF
TRBV29-1	TRBJ2-1	CSGSAPGTSGGRRSYNEQFF
TRBV6-5	TRBJ2-2	CASSSTAGAGWTGELFF
TRBV24-1	TRBJ2-3	CATSDSHRAHTQYF
TRBV18	TRBJ2-3	CASSPPAGRVQYF
TRBV7-6	TRBJ2-5	CASSSGSTGTNHPQETQYF
TRBV6-5	TRBJ1-4	CASSYFQGEKLFF
TRBV12-3/TRBV12-4	TRBJ1-5	CASSLAVRKGGHQPQHF
TRBV27	TRBJ2-1	CASSLEGRGVSEQFF
TRBV12-3/TRBV12-4	TRBJ2-7	CASARDHYEQYF
TRBV5-1	TRBJ2-5	CASSRFPSGGPQKTQYF
TRBV21-1	TRBJ2-5	CASTLSDVQRETQYF
TRBV28	TRBJ2-4	CASSLNGKKNIQYF
TRBV6-4	TRBJ2-2	CASSDPTGKINTGELFF
TRBV6-1	TRBJ1-1	CASEKEAGITEAFF
TRBV30	TRBJ1-4	CAWSVRARKCPLQLMKNCFF
TRBV18	TRBJ2-7	CASSRRDRGTYEQYF
TRBV6-5	TRBJ2-7	CASSYVHRGGYEQYF
TRBV12-3/TRBV12-4	TRBJ2-7	CASSSALGQYEQYF
TRBV5-4	TRBJ1-6	CASTGTTRGYSPLHF
TRBV5-5	TRBJ2-2	CASSLVPGAITGELFF
TRBV4-2	TRBJ1-1	CASSQDLIGTTEAFF